These 32 T cell receptor beta chains share one sample of origin, sequenced in a study of T cells in localized non-small cell lung cancer (dated by TCRdb to the early 2020s). The receptor library was made with the immunoSEQ multiplex PCR assay. TCRdb took this table from immuneACCESS and kept in-frame rearrangements with V and J called. Such tables lack part of the clones; where checked against another copy, unresolved V genes explain under half of the gap, and the rest is unexplained. This sample comprises about 24,000 clones, around nine tenths of them detected only once. Approximately 6% of the sample is taken by the ten largest. The material was PBMCs, obtained before any cancer treatment. These receptors came from a man aged 35-75 years with stage II lung adenocarcinoma.

The chain couples TRBV6-5 to TRBJ1-5; 8 positions agree with TRBD1. CDR1 and CDR2 (germline): MNHEY, SVGAGI. J gave up 2 bases and V 0 bases, and 0 bases lay outside the gene matches. The CDR3 runs 15 residues. The CDR3 sequence: CASSYSDRGNQPQHF. The CDR3 bases are TGTGCCAGCAGTTACTCGGACAGGGGCAATCAGCCCCAGCATTTT.

The CDR3, as DNA: TGCGCCAGCAGCTTGGAAATGGGCGGTTACGAGCAGTACTTC. Encoded protein: CASSLEMGGYEQYF. V and J are TRBV5-1 and TRBJ2-7; D not resolved. Germline lookup yields CDR1 SGHRS and CDR2 YFSETQ. V was trimmed by 0 bases and J by 4 bases, leaving 11 bases between them. This CDR3 region has 14 residues.

V gene TRBV27 combines with J gene TRBJ2-7; TRBD1 aligns across 7 bases. J lost 3 bases, V lost 0 bases, and 11 bases had no gene match. This CDR3 region has 17 residues. Germline CDR1 and CDR2: MNHEY and SMNVEV (reference sequence). CDR3 loop: CASSLSGTAYTYYEQYF. The CDR3 DNA reads TGTGCCAGCAGTTTATCGGGGACAGCCTATACCTACTACGAGCAGTACTTC.

The chain couples TRBV7-8 to TRBJ2-3; D not resolved. Germline CDR1 SGHVS, CDR2 FQNEAQ. The CDR3 is 13 amino acids. Between the trimmed V and J ends, which lost 1 base and 10 bases, there was a span of 12 bases. In nucleotides, the CDR3 is TGTGCCAGCAGCTTAGGTCCCCCATCGGCGCAGTATTTT. The encoded protein is CASSLGPPSAQYF.

The chain combines TRBV20-1 with TRBJ1-4; no clear D. The CDR3 loop spans 11 amino acids. The ends were cut back, 8 bases at V and 1 base at J, with 5 bases in the middle. Germline assignment: CDR1 DFQATT and CDR2 SNEGSKA (reference sequence). Here the CDR3 DNA reads TGCAGTTGTGGAACTAATGAAAAACTGTTTTTT. It yields the protein CSCGTNEKLFF.

The table lists this clone with a count of one. V is TRBV13 and J is TRBJ2-2; D assignment may be TRBD1 or TRBD2 (5 bases each). This CDR3 is built from 16 residues. The germline CDR1 and CDR2 sequences are PRHDT and FYEKMQ (reference sequence). The V end was cut by 2 bases, the J end by 2 bases, with 12 bases between. The CDR3 coding sequence is TGTGCCAGCAGCTTACGTCCAGGGAGTAACACCGGGGAGCTGTTTTTT. Translation: CASSLRPGSNTGELFF.

This clone occurred once. V gene TRBV5-3 combines with J gene TRBJ2-5, with TRBD1 identical over 9 bases. TRBV5-3 is given ORF status, its function remaining uncertain. With V trimmed by 4 bases and J by 4 bases, 8 bases remained unmatched. The CDR3 loop spans 15 amino acids. In DNA form, the CDR3 reads TGTGCCAGAAGCCCGGGACAGGGTCGTGCAGAGACCCAGTACTTC. It codes for CARSPGQGRAETQYF.

The chain recombines TRBV6-1 with TRBJ2-5, with D unclear. The J call may be faulty, since TRBJ2-7 better matches the DNA end. Germline V gene lookup returns CDR1 MNHNS and CDR2 SASEGT. There are 12 residues in the CDR3. CDR3 residues: CASSGEIYEQYF. For the CDR3, the DNA is TGTGCCAGCAGTGGGGAAATCTACGAGCAGTACTTC.

V usage is TRBV6-5 and J usage is TRBJ2-7; a possible D gene is TRBD1 (6 bases). This CDR3 is built from 13 residues. Germline CDR1 reads MNHEY; CDR2 reads SVGAGI. Trimming cost V 8 bases and J 4 bases, with 15 bases left between them. CDR3 region: CASYPQGGYEQYF. In DNA, the CDR3 is TGTGCCAGCTACCCACAGGGCGGATACGAGCAGTACTTC.

The V gene is TRBV6-5, the J gene TRBJ1-3, with D unclear. Germline values: CDR1 MNHEY, CDR2 SVGAGI. There are 14 residues in the CDR3. Trimming took off 5 bases at V and 0 bases at J, with 8 bases between the two ends. CDR3 residues: CASSNGNSGNTIYF. CDR3 in DNA: TGTGCCAGCAGTAACGGAAACTCTGGAAACACCATATATTTT.

This sequence joins TRBV4-1 and TRBJ2-5, with no clear D. V lost 5 bases and J 2 bases, leaving 9 bases between the germline ends. Germline lookup yields CDR1 MGHRA and CDR2 YSYEKL. The CDR3 has 13 amino acids. The CDR3: CASSKGRQETQYF. The CDR3 bases are TGCGCCAGCAGCAAAGGCAGGCAAGAGACCCAGTACTTC.

This sequence joins TRBV27 and TRBJ2-1; no clear D. The CDR3 consists of 17 residues. V was cut by 7 bases and J by 9 bases, with 28 bases left in between. Germline loops: CDR1 MNHEY, CDR2 SMNVEV (reference sequence). The CDR3 spells CASTTRRDLLGRIEQFF. CDR3 bases: TGTGCCAGCACCACCCGTCGAGATCTCCTGGGTCGTATTGAGCAGTTCTTC.

The rearrangement joins TRBV5-4 to TRBJ2-5; 10 bases line up with TRBD2. With V trimmed by 1 base and J by 3 bases, 3 bases remained unmatched. The CDR3 sequence is 15 residues long. The germline CDR1 and CDR2 sequences are SGHNT and YYREEE (reference sequence). CDR3 sequence reads: CASSLRLAGEETQYF. CDR3 coding DNA: TGTGCCAGCAGCTTGCGGCTAGCGGGGGAAGAGACCCAGTACTTC.

This clone was seen just once. This sequence joins TRBV27 and TRBJ2-2; 9 bases match TRBD2. This CDR3 contains 15 residues. The germline V gene encodes CDR1 MNHEY and CDR2 SMNVEV (reference sequence). V gave up 4 bases and J gave up 6 bases; unmatched junction bases: 6. DNA of the CDR3: TGTGCCAGCAGTTGGAGCGGGGGGAGCGCCGGGGAGCTGTTTTTT. Its protein product is CASSWSGGSAGELFF.

The rearrangement links TRBV7-9 to TRBJ2-6, with 8 positions matching TRBD1. The CDR3 is made up of 14 amino acids. V dropped 7 bases and J dropped 2; count of bases not matched to a gene: 1. Germline V CDR1 and CDR2: SEHNR, FQNEAQ (reference sequence). CDR3 in amino acids: CASTQGAGANVLTF. The CDR3 bases are TGTGCCAGCACACAGGGGGCTGGGGCCAACGTCCTGACTTTC.

The V gene is TRBV7-9, the J gene TRBJ2-7, with TRBD2 identical over 9 bases. The germline V gene has CDR1 SEHNR and CDR2 FQNEAQ (reference sequence). V was pared by 3 bases and J by 6 bases, with 12 bases of the junction left unmatched. The CDR3 runs to 16 residues. CDR3 coding DNA: TGTGCCAGCAGCTTCATAGGCTCTAGCGGGACCCCCGAGCAGTACTTC. This sequence encodes CASSFIGSSGTPEQYF.

The rearrangement uses TRBV7-3 and TRBJ1-2; TRBD1 matches at 9 bases. The CDR3 consists of 13 residues. The V and J ends lost 5 bases and 7 bases, in that order; junction bases with no gene match: 5. From germline, CDR1 is SGHTA and CDR2 FQGTGA. The CDR3 region is CASSPGTGPGYTF. CDR3 bases: TGTGCCAGCAGCCCCGGGACAGGGCCTGGCTACACCTTC.

The chain couples TRBV29-1 to TRBJ2-3; D unresolved. The CDR3 loop spans 12 amino acids. The germline V and J ends were trimmed by 0 bases and 11 bases, with 12 bases remaining between them. Germline V lookup: CDR1 SQVTM, CDR2 ANQGSEA. CDR3 sequence reads: CSVEDALRGQYF. CDR3 sequence (DNA): TGCAGCGTTGAAGACGCCCTACGTGGGCAGTATTTT.

This clone was seen once. V usage is TRBV30 and J usage is TRBJ1-1, with D perhaps TRBD1 (6 bases). Germline CDR1 and CDR2: GTSNPN and SVGIG (reference sequence). The ends were cut back, 5 bases at V and 7 bases at J, with 14 bases in the middle. The length of the CDR3 is 12 residues. The CDR3 DNA follows: TGTGCCTGGGAAACAGGGTTGGTTGAAGCTTTCTTT. Its protein product is CAWETGLVEAFF.

This rearrangement joins TRBV15 to TRBJ1-3; perhaps TRBD1 as D (5 bases). V gave up 0 bases and J gave up 0 bases, with 9 bases separating them. The germline CDR1 and CDR2 sequences are LNHNV and YYDKDF (reference sequence). This CDR3 spans 16 amino acids. The CDR3 region is CATSRDRGSSGNTIYF. The CDR3 DNA follows: TGTGCCACCAGCAGAGATCGGGGCAGCTCTGGAAACACCATATATTTT. The full variable domain, with the rest looked up from reference TRBV15 and TRBJ1-3, is DAMVIQNPRYQVTQFGKPVTLSCSQTLNHNVMYWYQQKSSQAPKLLFHYYDKDFNNEADTPDNFQSRRPNTSFCFLDIRSPGLGDTAMYLCATSRDRGSSGNTIYFGEGSWLTVV.

This chain joins TRBV12-5 and TRBJ2-7; 7 positions match TRBD2. J was trimmed by 7 bases and V by 5 bases; bases with no gene match: 14. The CDR3 totals 15 residues. CDR1 LGHNT and CDR2 FRNRAP come from the germline V gene. The CDR3 protein is CASGPPGRGSGEQYF. The DNA of the CDR3 is TGTGCTAGTGGTCCTCCCGGGCGGGGGTCAGGAGAGCAGTACTTC. The variable domain in full, with the rest retrieved from reference TRBV12-5 and TRBJ2-7, is DARVTQTPRHKVTEMGQEVTMRCQPILGHNTVFWYRQTMMQGLELLAYFRNRAPLDDSGMPKDRFSAEMPDATLATLKIQPSEPRDSAVYFCASGPPGRGSGEQYFGPGTRLTVT.

The chain uses TRBV6-5 and TRBJ1-2; D might be TRBD1 (6 bases). The CDR3 covers 14 residues. Trimming shortened V by 2 bases and J by 6 bases, and 13 bases separated the two germline ends. CDR1 and CDR2 from the germline V gene are MNHEY and SVGAGI. The CDR3 region is CASSYVGGGNGYTF. The CDR3 DNA reads as TGTGCCAGCAGTTACGTCGGAGGGGGGAATGGCTACACCTTC.

This sequence joins TRBV18 and TRBJ2-7; 8 bases match TRBD1. V was clipped by 3 bases and J by 5 bases; unmatched bases: 6. The CDR3 sequence is 14 residues long. Germline V gene data show CDR1 as KGHSH and CDR2 as LQKENI. In DNA form, the CDR3 reads TGTGCCAGCTCACCCTCGGGACAGGACCACGAGCAGTACTTC. It yields the protein CASSPSGQDHEQYF.

The genes are TRBV9 and TRBJ1-1; a possible D gene is TRBD1 (5 bases). The length of the CDR3 is 14 residues. Germline V gene data show CDR1 as SGDLS and CDR2 as YYNGEE. V was pared by 1 base and J by 5 bases, with 12 bases between. The CDR3 sequence: CASSVIQGVTEAFF. Written as DNA, the CDR3 is TGTGCCAGCAGCGTAATCCAAGGGGTTACTGAAGCTTTCTTT.

The chain is built from TRBV7-2 and TRBJ1-2; no clear D. V was trimmed by 8 bases and J by 6 bases, leaving 10 bases between them. The CDR3 has 11 residues. Looked up from germline, CDR1 is SGHTA and CDR2 is FQGNSA. CDR3 coding DNA: TGTGCCAGCCGCGAGGGTAATGGCTACACCTTC. Translated: CASREGNGYTF. The complete variable domain, with remaining parts taken from reference TRBV7-2 and TRBJ1-2, reads GAGVSQSPSNKVTEKGKDVELRCDPISGHTALYWYRQSLGQGLEFLIYFQGNSAPDKSGLPSDRFSAERTGGSVSTLTIQRTQQEDSAVYLCASREGNGYTFGSGTRLTVV.

The chain couples TRBV2 to TRBJ1-1, with no clear D. Germline CDR1 and CDR2: SNHLY and FYNNEI. The CDR3 extends over 12 amino acids. The V end lost 4 bases, the J end lost 6 bases, and 9 bases lay between the germline ends. This CDR3 reads CASSAMGPEAFF. DNA for the CDR3: TGTGCCAGCAGTGCCATGGGTCCTGAAGCTTTCTTT. The whole variable domain, filled in from reference TRBV2 and TRBJ1-1, reads EPEVTQTPSHQVTQMGQEVILRCVPISNHLYFYWYRQILGQKVEFLVSFYNNEISEKSEIFDDQFSVERPDGSNFTLKIRSTKLEDSAMYFCASSAMGPEAFFGQGTRLTVV.

The chain uses TRBV6-5 and TRBJ1-1, with no clear D. CDR1 and CDR2 from the germline V gene are MNHEY and SVGAGI. The CDR3 contains 11 residues. The V gene lost 8 bases and the J gene lost 4 bases, with 8 bases spanning the gap. The CDR3 coding sequence is TGTGCCAGCCTTGGACCCACTGAAGCTTTCTTT. The encoded protein is CASLGPTEAFF.

The chain recombines TRBV4-2 with TRBJ2-2, with D uncertain. Germline V gene lookup returns CDR1 LGHNA and CDR2 YNFKEQ. CDR3 length: 16 amino acids. V was shortened by 0 bases and J by 6 bases, with 14 bases between the two germline ends. The CDR3: CASSQDVGRVSGELFF. DNA of the CDR3: TGTGCCAGCAGCCAAGATGTTGGCCGGGTTTCCGGGGAGCTGTTTTTT.

V is TRBV2 and J is TRBJ1-1; 9 bases are shared with TRBD1. J lost 6 bases, V lost 9 bases, and 2 bases had no gene match. From germline, CDR1 is SNHLY and CDR2 FYNNEI. The length of the CDR3 is 11 residues. The CDR3 loop reads CASTGGPEAFF. Written as DNA, the CDR3 is TGTGCCAGTACAGGGGGCCCTGAAGCTTTCTTT.

The rearrangement links TRBV19 to TRBJ2-7; D ambiguous. The CDR3 is made up of 12 amino acids. Trimming took 6 bases from V and 1 from J, leaving 7 bases between them. CDR1 and CDR2 from the germline V gene are LNHDA and SQIVND (reference sequence). The CDR3 DNA reads as TGTGCCAGTAGGTCCGCTTCCTACGAGCAGTACTTC. Amino acid sequence: CASRSASYEQYF.

The rearrangement uses TRBV7-3 and TRBJ2-2; D possibly matches TRBD1 or TRBD2 (5 bases each). Trimming removed 2 bases from V and 4 bases from J, with 11 bases in between. There are 15 residues in the CDR3. CDR1 is SGHTA, CDR2 FQGTGA, per germline. In DNA, the CDR3 is TGTGCCAGCAGCTTAGAGGTCGGGACCACCGGGGAGCTGTTTTTT. Translation: CASSLEVGTTGELFF.

The chain uses TRBV9 and TRBJ1-3, with 7 bases aligning to TRBD1. Germline trimming cut 2 bases from V and 2 bases from J; bases unmatched to any gene: 4. The germline gives CDR1 SGDLS, CDR2 YYNGEE. The CDR3 runs 15 residues. The CDR3, as DNA: TGTGCCAGCAGCGTGCAGGGGACAGCTGGAAACACCATATATTTT. Translated, it gives CASSVQGTAGNTIYF.